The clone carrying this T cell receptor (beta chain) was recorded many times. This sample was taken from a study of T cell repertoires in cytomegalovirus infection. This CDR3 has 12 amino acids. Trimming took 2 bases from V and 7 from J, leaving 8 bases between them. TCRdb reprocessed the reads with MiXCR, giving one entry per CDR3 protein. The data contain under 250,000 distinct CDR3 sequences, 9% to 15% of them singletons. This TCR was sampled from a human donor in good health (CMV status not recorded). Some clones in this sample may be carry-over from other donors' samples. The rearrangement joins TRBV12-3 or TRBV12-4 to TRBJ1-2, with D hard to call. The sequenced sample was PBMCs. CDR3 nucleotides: TGTGCCAGCAGTTTAACGGATCGTGGCTACACCTTC. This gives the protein CASSLTDRGYTF.